Following are 30 T cell receptor beta chains from one sample sequenced in a study of graft-versus-host responses after intestinal transplantation. Profiling relied on immunoSEQ multiplex PCR, and the TCRdb table lists in-frame clones only, not all of them. The table records 88,000 or so clones, about 90% of them present only once. Which antigens these TCRs recognize remains unknown. The sample in question was unstimulated CD4+ T cells sorted from spleen or lymph node cells, obtained before intestinal transplant. These receptors originate from a human donor who received an intestinal transplant.

About this clone: Distinct nucleotide sequences in the sample also encode this CDR3. The V and J genes are TRBV4-2 and TRBJ1-2; a weak D match, TRBD1 (6 bases). CDR3 size: 12 residues. From germline, CDR1 is LGHNA and CDR2 YNFKEQ. Trimming pared 3 bases from V and 8 bases from J, leaving 10 bases between. Here the CDR3 reads CASSQGAVGYTF. The CDR3 DNA reads TGTGCCAGCAGCCAGGGGGCAGTGGGCTACACCTTC.

The rearrangement uses TRBV7-3 and TRBJ2-3; a weak D match, TRBD1 (5 bases). V was cut by 5 bases and J by 2 bases, with 11 bases left in between. This CDR3 region has 14 residues. CDR1 SGHTA and CDR2 FQGTGA come from the germline V gene. The CDR3 nucleotides read TGTGCCAGCAGCGATAGGGGTATCACAGATACGCAGTATTTT. Amino acids: CASSDRGITDTQYF.

This chain links TRBV2 with TRBJ1-1; possible D gene TRBD1, 5 bases. Between the trimmed V and J ends, which lost 5 bases and 6 bases, there was a span of 19 bases. The germline V gene has CDR1 SNHLY and CDR2 FYNNEI. The CDR3 is 15 residues long. CDR3 loop: CASSKGGGVSAEAFF. CDR3 nucleotides: TGTGCCAGCAGTAAAGGCGGAGGGGTCTCGGCTGAAGCTTTCTTT.

The genes are TRBV5-1 and TRBJ2-5, with a possible D match to TRBD2 (6 bases). Trimming removed 0 bases at V and 2 bases at J, with 8 bases between. Per the germline V gene, CDR1 is SGHRS and CDR2 is YFSETQ. The CDR3 sequence is 14 residues long. CDR3 nucleotide sequence: TGCGCCAGCAGCTTGGAGAGCGGGCAAGAGACCCAGTACTTC. Translated: CASSLESGQETQYF.

The J gene is TRBJ1-1, the V gene TRBV18, with D maybe TRBD1 (6 bases). Germline lookup yields CDR1 KGHSH and CDR2 LQKENI. The CDR3 totals 16 residues. The V end lost 2 bases, the J end lost 1 base, and 14 bases lay between the germline ends. The DNA for the CDR3 is TGTGCCAGCTCACCAGCCAGGGGAGTTCCGAACACTGAAGCTTTCTTT. Protein product: CASSPARGVPNTEAFF.

V gene TRBV15 combines with J gene TRBJ2-3; TRBD2 aligns across 9 bases. CDR1 is LNHNV, CDR2 YYDKDF, per germline (reference sequence). The CDR3 has 15 residues. The V gene end was trimmed by 5 bases and the J gene end by 4 bases; junction bases not matched to a gene: 7. The chain's CDR3 is CATSGGGLASDTQYF. The CDR3 region has the DNA TGTGCCACCAGCGGGGGGGGACTAGCCTCAGATACGCAGTATTTT.

Note on this clone: The sample carries other DNA sequences with the same CDR3. The chain is built from TRBV11-1 and TRBJ2-7; D not certain. The ends were cut back, 5 bases at V and 2 bases at J, with 10 bases in the middle. This CDR3 has 13 residues. The V gene's germline CDR1 is SGHAT and CDR2 FQDESV (reference sequence). The CDR3 spells CASSPRGPYEQYF. The CDR3 region has the DNA TGTGCCAGCAGCCCGCGAGGTCCCTACGAGCAGTACTTC. Based on the CDR3 plus reference TRBV11-1 and TRBJ2-7, the full variable domain is EAEVAQSPRYKITEKSQAVAFWCDPISGHATLYWYRQILGQGPELLVQFQDESVVDDSQLPKDRFSAERLKGVDSTLKIQPAELGDSAMYLCASSPRGPYEQYFGPGTRLTVT.

This chain connects TRBV10-3 to TRBJ1-6; 7 bases fit TRBD1. The CDR3 runs 14 residues. The germline CDR1 and CDR2 sequences are ENHRY and SYGVKD. V lost 7 bases, J lost 10 bases, and 10 bases stayed unmatched. The CDR3, as DNA: TGTGCCATCACTCCCGGGACAGAGGGGTCACCCCTCCACTTT. Its protein product is CAITPGTEGSPLHF.

The chain uses TRBV15 and TRBJ2-3; 12 nucleotides match TRBD2. This CDR3 contains 19 residues. Germline V gene data show CDR1 as LNHNV and CDR2 as YYDKDF (reference sequence). After removal of 0 bases from V and 1 base from J, the junction contained 8 bases not matched to a gene. The CDR3 coding sequence is TGTGCCACCAGCAGAGACCCGACTAGCGGGGGAGCGGGCACAGATACGCAGTATTTT. It specifies CATSRDPTSGGAGTDTQYF.

The chain employs TRBV7-9 and TRBJ1-2, with TRBD1 as a possible D gene (5 bases). The CDR3 is 14 amino acids. V lost 5 bases and J 5 bases, leaving 15 bases between the germline ends. Germline CDR1 and CDR2: SEHNR and FQNEAQ (reference sequence). CDR3: CASSPRWGVYGYTF. CDR3 DNA sequence: TGTGCCAGCAGCCCCCGTTGGGGGGTGTATGGCTACACCTTC.

This sequence joins TRBV2 and TRBJ2-3, with D possibly TRBD1 on 5 matching bases. Germline V CDR1 and CDR2: SNHLY, FYNNEI. The CDR3 loop spans 12 amino acids. Trimming took off 8 bases at V and 4 bases at J, with 10 bases between the two ends. CDR3 nucleotides: TGTGCCAGCCGACAGTCCCCAGATACGCAGTATTTT. As protein: CASRQSPDTQYF. The full variable domain, rest sourced from reference TRBV2 and TRBJ2-3, is EPEVTQTPSHQVTQMGQEVILRCVPISNHLYFYWYRQILGQKVEFLVSFYNNEISEKSEIFDDQFSVERPDGSNFTLKIRSTKLEDSAMYFCASRQSPDTQYFGPGTRLTVL.

The CDR3 nucleotides read TGTGCCAGCAGCCAAGAATCAGGGGCTACAACCTACGAGCAGTACTTC. Translated: CASSQESGATTYEQYF. The chain joins TRBV14 to TRBJ2-7, with TRBD1 as a possible D gene (6 bases). Trimming cost V 0 bases and J 2 bases, with 14 bases left between them. CDR3 size: 16 residues. Germline V gives CDR1 SGHDN, CDR2 FVKESK. The complete variable domain, with remaining parts taken from reference TRBV14 and TRBJ2-7, reads EAGVTQFPSHSVIEKGQTVTLRCDPISGHDNLYWYRRVMGKEIKFLLHFVKESKQDESGMPNNRFLAERTGGTYSTLKVQPAELEDSGVYFCASSQESGATTYEQYFGPGTRLTVT.

The chain has TRBV27 and TRBJ1-5, with D possibly being TRBD1 (5 bases). The germline V gene encodes CDR1 MNHEY and CDR2 SMNVEV (reference sequence). The CDR3 covers 14 residues. V lost 4 bases to trimming and J lost 7 bases, with 14 bases between them. The CDR3 loop is CASSYGGGRQPQHF. CDR3 coding DNA: TGTGCCAGCAGTTATGGGGGAGGGCGCCAGCCCCAGCATTTT.

This chain links TRBV6-6 with TRBJ1-5; D is ambiguous. The germline V and J ends were trimmed by 0 bases and 7 bases, with 7 bases remaining between them. The CDR3 spans 13 residues. In germline, CDR1 is MNHNY, CDR2 SVGAGI (reference sequence). CDR3 residues: CASSYSAVQPQHF. Written as DNA, the CDR3 is TGTGCCAGCAGTTACTCGGCGGTACAGCCCCAGCATTTT.

V gene TRBV10-1 combines with J gene TRBJ1-3; TRBD1 agrees at 9 bases. Trimming took 4 bases from V and 2 from J; bases not matched to a gene: 3. Germline V gene data show CDR1 as WNHNN and CDR2 as SYGVQD (reference sequence). This CDR3 is built from 15 residues. The CDR3 reads CASSAWTGAGNTIYF. CDR3 in DNA: TGCGCCAGCAGTGCCTGGACAGGGGCTGGAAACACCATATATTTT.

The rearrangement joins TRBV4-1 to TRBJ2-3; 9 nucleotides align to TRBD2. Trimming removed 2 bases from V and 3 bases from J; junction bases left unmatched: 6. The CDR3 has 16 residues. From germline, CDR1 is MGHRA and CDR2 YSYEKL. The CDR3 is CASSQNELAGTDTQYF. Here the CDR3 DNA reads TGCGCCAGCAGCCAAAATGAGCTAGCGGGGACAGATACGCAGTATTTT.

This chain links TRBV6-1 with TRBJ1-1; D ambiguous. There are 15 residues in the CDR3. V was shortened by 1 base and J by 0 bases, with 9 bases between the two germline ends. CDR1 is MNHNS and CDR2 is SASEGT in the germline V gene. The CDR3 nucleotides read TGTGCCAGCAGTGAAGTGGAGATCCTGAACACTGAAGCTTTCTTT. It is translated as CASSEVEILNTEAFF.

This clone showed up just once. The rearrangement joins TRBV27 to TRBJ2-1; 10 bases are shared with TRBD2. CDR1 and CDR2 from the germline V gene are MNHEY and SMNVEV (reference sequence). Losses at the gene ends were 7 bases for V and 9 bases for J; bases not matched to a gene: 18. There are 17 residues in the CDR3. The DNA for the CDR3 is TGTGCCAGCACCCAATCCTTAGCGGGGGGATCCTTCGGTGAGCAGTTCTTC. Residues: CASTQSLAGGSFGEQFF.

A single count supports this clone. The chain carries TRBV19 and TRBJ1-5, with TRBD1 matching 10 bases. This CDR3 contains 16 residues. V shed 6 bases, J shed 5 bases, and the junction held 10 bases outside the gene matches. From germline, CDR1 is LNHDA and CDR2 SQIVND (reference sequence). The CDR3 region is CASRRPGQGTHQPQHF. CDR3 nucleotide sequence: TGTGCCAGTAGAAGGCCGGGACAGGGGACTCATCAGCCCCAGCATTTT.

The gene calls are TRBV6-1 and TRBJ2-7; TRBD1 aligns across 9 bases. The J segment lost 2 bases and the V segment lost 6 bases, leaving 8 bases of the junction unmatched. Looked up from germline, CDR1 is MNHNS and CDR2 is SASEGT. This CDR3 has 15 amino acids. This CDR3 reads CASRGTGLITYEQYF. The CDR3, as DNA: TGTGCCAGCAGGGGGACAGGGTTAATTACCTACGAGCAGTACTTC.

J is TRBJ2-5 and V is TRBV29-1; possible D gene TRBD2, 5 bases. The CDR3 runs 12 residues. The V and J ends lost 6 bases and 1 base respectively, with 9 bases between them. Looked up from germline, CDR1 is SQVTM and CDR2 is ANQGSEA. The CDR3 DNA reads TGCAGCGTCTTCCGGGGCCAAGAGACCCAGTACTTC. Translation: CSVFRGQETQYF.

The gene calls are TRBV5-1 and TRBJ1-2, with a possible D match to TRBD1 (6 bases). The length of the CDR3 is 14 residues. V was pared by 0 bases and J by 4 bases, with 10 bases between. The germline V gene has CDR1 SGHRS and CDR2 YFSETQ. CDR3 loop: CASSLAQGPYGYTF. The CDR3 DNA is TGCGCCAGCAGCTTGGCACAGGGCCCCTATGGCTACACCTTC. Supplemented by reference TRBV5-1 and TRBJ1-2, the full variable domain reads KAGVTQTPRYLIKTRGQQVTLSCSPISGHRSVSWYQQTPGQGLQFLFEYFSETQRNKGNFPGRFSGRQFSNSRSEMNVSTLELGDSALYLCASSLAQGPYGYTFGSGTRLTVV.

The chain joins TRBV6-6 to TRBJ2-7, with D tentatively TRBD1 (6 bases). Trimming pared 2 bases from V and 0 bases from J, leaving 14 bases between. The CDR3 totals 16 residues. Germline values: CDR1 MNHNY, CDR2 SVGAGI (reference sequence). CDR3 sequence (DNA): TGTGCCAGCAGTTACCAACAGGGTAGGAACTCCTACGAGCAGTACTTC. Protein sequence: CASSYQQGRNSYEQYF.

This rearrangement joins TRBV29-1 to TRBJ1-5, with D tentatively TRBD1 (5 bases). V was cut by 4 bases and J by 6 bases, with 13 bases left in between. CDR3 length: 13 residues. Germline V lookup: CDR1 SQVTM, CDR2 ANQGSEA. The CDR3 nucleotides read TGCAGCGTTGTGGCGGGGGGTGGTCAGCCCCAGCATTTT. Residues: CSVVAGGGQPQHF.

V gene TRBV5-6 combines with J gene TRBJ1-1; weak D call: TRBD1 (6 bases). CDR1 and CDR2 (germline): SGHDT, YYEEEE. The CDR3 totals 14 residues. Trimming cost V 3 bases and J 4 bases, with 13 bases left between them. The CDR3 DNA sequence: TGTGCCAGCAGCTCCCAGGGGTCGGGCACTGAAGCTTTCTTT. It encodes CASSSQGSGTEAFF.

The rearrangement joins TRBV7-9 to TRBJ1-1; possibly TRBD1 for D (6 bases). The CDR3 sequence is 14 residues long. V shed 5 bases and J shed 4 bases, with 14 bases lying between them. Germline V gene lookup returns CDR1 SEHNR and CDR2 FQNEAQ (reference sequence). In DNA, the CDR3 is TGTGCCAGCAGCCCACAGGGAGTTTTCACTGAAGCTTTCTTT. This encodes CASSPQGVFTEAFF.

The chain joins TRBV10-3 to TRBJ1-6, with D possibly matching TRBD1 (5 bases). The germline V gene encodes CDR1 ENHRY and CDR2 SYGVKD. CDR3 size: 16 residues. The ends were cut back, 5 bases at V and 8 bases at J, with 19 bases in the middle. CDR3 sequence (DNA): TGTGCCATCAGTCCACTTTTGGCCCAAGGGGATTCACCCCTCCACTTT. It encodes CAISPLLAQGDSPLHF.

This clone was seen a handful of times. This chain links TRBV6-5 with TRBJ1-6; weak D call: TRBD1 (6 bases). The CDR3 covers 14 residues. Germline V gene data show CDR1 as MNHEY and CDR2 as SVGAGI. V lost 2 bases and J lost 9, with 11 bases in between. The CDR3 nucleotides read TGTGCCAGCAGTTACGACGGACAGCGTTCACCCCTCCACTTT. It codes for CASSYDGQRSPLHF.

The rearrangement joins TRBV10-1 to TRBJ2-3; 7 nucleotides agree with TRBD2. The CDR3 loop spans 14 amino acids. With 5 bases clipped from V and 0 bases from J, the junction kept 2 bases outside the gene matches. Germline V lookup: CDR1 WNHNN, CDR2 SYGVQD (reference sequence). The CDR3 coding sequence is TGCGCCAGCAGTCCGGGACTAAGCACAGATACGCAGTATTTT. Its translation: CASSPGLSTDTQYF.

The rearrangement links TRBV6-1 to TRBJ1-2; 8 nucleotides match TRBD1. J gave up 4 bases and V 6 bases, and 10 bases lay outside the gene matches. Germline V gene lookup returns CDR1 MNHNS and CDR2 SASEGT. This CDR3 comprises 15 residues. The CDR3 protein is CASSPPGGLGYGYTF. As DNA, the CDR3 is TGTGCCAGCAGCCCTCCAGGGGGCTTAGGCTATGGCTACACCTTC.